This T cell receptor (beta chain) was identified in a study of blood T cell repertoires in COVID-19. Overall study: Donors in the United States, Italy and Spain gave samples during acute or convalescent COVID-19. PBMCs, B-cell-depleted T cells, or T cells provided the cDNA or gDNA that made up the material.

Germline loops: CDR1 SGHAT, CDR2 FQNNGV. This CDR3 is 13 amino acids long. How the authors handled the data: How many nucleated cells were present was estimated from reference gene primer amplification. The protocol was immunoSEQ multiplex PCR, while the TCRdb copy is restricted to in-frame clones and leaves out a portion. V, J and clone size are taken as reported in that table, and D and trimming were inferred from the DNA itself. The repertoire holds some 74,000 clones, with more than 65% as singletons. As concerns this clone: At one boundary the junction diverges from the germline segment, which might be a read error.

Sequenced: peripheral blood. The chain uses TRBV11-2 and TRBJ1-2; 8 positions agree with TRBD1. The source is a woman in her 50s with acute or convalescent COVID-19. CDR3 sequence: CASNLQQGGQGVF. In DNA, the CDR3 is TGTGCCAGCAACCTACAACAGGGAGGACAGGGTGTCTTC.